The next 9 T cell receptor beta chains were all read from a single sample in a study of Graves' ophthalmopathy and Graves' hyperthyroidism. Amplified material comprised TCR beta CDR3 regions derived from RNA transcripts. An initial RT-PCR round employing HTBI primers preceded a second-round multiplex PCR. TCRdb analysed the multiplex PCR reads with MiXCR anew, one entry per CDR3 protein. The sample lists about 340,000 distinct CDR3 sequences; roughly 16% were seen once. The sample comprised peripheral blood. The receptors shown here come from an adult man with Graves' ophthalmopathy.

In this sample, this clonotype turned up many times. The chain carries TRBV11-2 and TRBJ2-4; 9 bases fit TRBD2. The CDR3 covers 19 residues. The germline V gene encodes CDR1 SGHAT and CDR2 FQNNGV. V was clipped by 4 bases and J by 0 bases; unmatched bases: 13. Written as DNA, the CDR3 is TGTGCCAGCAGCTCCCCTTCCGTAGCGGGAGCCCTAGCCAAAAACATTCAGTACTTC. Its translation is CASSSPSVAGALAKNIQYF.

This clonotype was seen at least ten times. The chain carries TRBV14 and TRBJ2-5; D not certain. The CDR3 is 15 amino acids. Deletions cut 1 base from V and 1 base from J, with 10 bases between. Germline assignment: CDR1 SGHDN and CDR2 FVKESK. DNA of the CDR3: TGTGCCAGCAGCCAAGCCCGCGGCATCCAAGAGACCCAGTACTTC. This translates into CASSQARGIQETQYF.

This clonotype was counted many times. V is TRBV12-3 or TRBV12-4 and J is TRBJ1-1; a weak D match, TRBD1 (6 bases). This CDR3 contains 15 residues. V dropped 6 bases and J dropped 1 base, with 15 bases sitting between them. This CDR3 is CASSRRGGGNTEAFF. The CDR3 coding sequence is TGTGCCAGCAGCCGAAGGGGGGGCGGGAACACTGAAGCTTTCTTT.

The chain recombines TRBV12-3 or TRBV12-4 with TRBJ1-1; no reliable D call. With 7 bases removed from V and 2 bases from J, the gap between germline ends came to 11 bases. The CDR3 is made up of 13 amino acids. CDR3 sequence: CASTQQLNTEAFF. The DNA of the CDR3 is TGTGCCAGCACCCAACAGCTAAACACTGAAGCTTTCTTT.

In its sample, this clonotype was seen many times. This chain joins TRBV4-1 and TRBJ1-1; D is undetermined. CDR3 length: 14 amino acids. Looked up from germline, CDR1 is MGHRA and CDR2 is YSYEKL. V lost 1 base and J 1 base, leaving 7 bases between the germline ends. CDR3 nucleotide sequence: TGCGCCAGCAGCCAAGGGGGAAGGAACACTGAAGCTTTCTTT. It encodes CASSQGGRNTEAFF.

This clonotype came up many times. This chain links TRBV19 with TRBJ1-1; possible D gene TRBD1, 6 bases. The CDR3 consists of 15 residues. Germline V gene sequence: CDR1 LNHDA, CDR2 SQIVND (reference sequence). V lost 5 bases and J lost 0, with 13 bases in between. The DNA of the CDR3 is TGTGCCAGTAGTCCCGACTGGGACATGAACACTGAAGCTTTCTTT. Its translation is CASSPDWDMNTEAFF.

This clonotype was picked up many times. The gene calls are TRBV12-3 or TRBV12-4 and TRBJ1-1; D is unclear. Trimming removed 3 bases from V and 0 bases from J, with 8 bases in between. This CDR3 has 14 amino acids. DNA for the CDR3: TGTGCCAGCAGTTTCGGTACCATGAACACTGAAGCTTTCTTT. Translating it yields CASSFGTMNTEAFF.

This clonotype has at least ten counts. The CDR3 DNA reads TGTGCCAGTTCCGTCGTCGCGGAGCAGTTCTTC. Amino acids: CASSVVAEQFF. The chain links TRBV12-3 or TRBV12-4 to TRBJ2-1, with D hard to call. Trimming stripped 9 bases from V and 10 bases from J, with 13 bases between. CDR3 size: 11 residues.

The chain has TRBV6-5 and TRBJ1-1, with TRBD1 as a possible D gene (6 bases). V was pared by 2 bases and J by 1 base, with 14 bases between. From germline, CDR1 is MNHEY and CDR2 SVGAGI. The CDR3 runs 16 residues. This CDR3 is CASSYDAVQGNTEAFF. The CDR3 DNA sequence: TGTGCCAGCAGTTACGATGCTGTACAGGGGAACACTGAAGCTTTCTTT.